Included here is one T cell receptor beta chain sequence, with context. These data belong to a study of blood T cells in healthy people across ages. The second PCR ran roughly 7 to 12 cycles with a sample-barcoded 5' primer and J-beta primers. MiXCR, applied by TCRdb to the 5' RACE reads, yields one record per CDR3 protein. The data contain about 1,600,000 distinct CDR3 sequences, approximately 40% of them singletons. Germline V gene data show CDR1 as SGDLS and CDR2 as YYNGEE. J gave up 4 bases and V 3 bases, and 6 bases lay outside the gene matches. The CDR3 extends over 16 amino acids. The source is a woman younger than 35 in good health. This chain links TRBV9 with TRBJ2-1; 11 bases fit TRBD2. Source material: blood. The CDR3 spells CASSAGLAETYNEQFF. The DNA for the CDR3 is TGTGCCAGCAGCGCGGGACTAGCGGAGACTTACAATGAGCAGTTCTTC.